The rows below give T cell receptor beta chains drawn from one sample of a study of CD8+ T cells in alopecia areata. Data came from immunoSEQ multiplex PCR; TCRdb stores just in-frame clones and leaves some out. This sample yields 110,000 to 150,000 clones, of which roughly 54% are seen a single time; roughly 15% belongs to the top ten. Specimen: CD8+ T cells sorted from blood, collected at week 4, from a patient treated with tofacitinib. These TCRs come from a human donor with alopecia areata. Both conserved end residues are part of each CDR3. D genes are given only for firm matches. Size is omitted from some rows. Given values are once, few, many or a class for expanded clones.

CDR3 length,D gene,clone size,V gene,J gene,CDR3 DNA,CDR3 protein
13,-,-,TRBV29-1,TRBJ2-7,TGCAGCGTTCTCCAGGGGCCCTCCTACGAGCAGTACTTC,CSVLQGPSYEQYF
13,-,-,TRBV5-1,TRBJ1-1,TGCGCCAGCTCAACGGACCTGAACACTGAAGCTTTCTTT,CASSTDLNTEAFF
13,TRBD1,-,TRBV29-1,TRBJ1-1,TGCAGCTTGCCCGGGACAGGGGACACTGAAGCTTTCTTT,CSLPGTGDTEAFF
14,-,-,TRBV10-3,TRBJ1-2,TGTGCCATCACCACCACACCTGGGGGCGATGGCTACACCTTC,CAITTTPGGDGYTF
12,-,-,TRBV7-6,TRBJ2-2,TGTGCCAGCAGCTTAGTCACCGGGGAGCTGTTTTTT,CASSLVTGELFF
15,-,-,TRBV15,TRBJ1-4,TGTGCCACCAGCAGCCACAGGGTGATCGACGAAAAACTGTTTTTT,CATSSHRVIDEKLFF
13,-,-,TRBV19,TRBJ1-2,TGTGCCAGTAGTGCAGAATACGGCTATGGCTACACCTTC,CASSAEYGYGYTF
12,-,-,TRBV15,TRBJ2-5,TGTGCCACCAGCAGAGATCGAAAGACCCAGTACTTC,CATSRDRKTQYF
15,TRBD1,-,TRBV2,TRBJ2-5,TGTGCCAGCAGTGAACCCGGGACAGGGGAAGAGACCCAGTACTTC,CASSEPGTGEETQYF
11,-,-,TRBV29-1,TRBJ1-1,TGCAGCGTTGAGTCTGAACGTGAAGCTTTCTTT,CSVESEREAFF
15,TRBD1,-,TRBV7-9,TRBJ2-7,TGTGCCAGCAGCCTAGGGAGGACAGGGAGAATGGAGCAGTACTTC,CASSLGRTGRMEQYF
12,TRBD1,-,TRBV27,TRBJ2-7,TGTGCCAGCAGCACCAGGGGGTACGAGCAGTACTTC,CASSTRGYEQYF
14,-,-,TRBV15,TRBJ2-2,TGTGCCACCAGCAGGACGGAAAACACCGGGGAGCTGTTTTTT,CATSRTENTGELFF
13,-,-,TRBV5-6,TRBJ2-3,TGTGCCAGCAGCCCGACGACTTGGACCACGCAGTATTTT,CASSPTTWTTQYF
15,-,few,TRBV25-1,TRBJ1-5,TGTGCCAGCAGTGGTCCGTCAAGGTCCGATCAGCCCCAGCATTTT,CASSGPSRSDQPQHF
14,-,-,TRBV5-5,TRBJ2-7,TGTGCCAGCAGCTTTCCGGACATCGCCTACGAGCAGTACTTC,CASSFPDIAYEQYF
13,-,many,TRBV14,TRBJ1-2,TGTGCCAGCAGCCAAGTAGAGAACTATGGCTACACCTTC,CASSQVENYGYTF
16,TRBD2,-,TRBV13,TRBJ2-3,TGTGCCAGCAGCTCCTCGCCAGCGGGGGAAACAGATACGCAGTATTTT,CASSSSPAGETDTQYF
16,TRBD1,-,TRBV9,TRBJ1-2,TGTGCCAGCAGCGTATACGGGACAGCAGGCGACTATGGCTACACCTTC,CASSVYGTAGDYGYTF
13,-,-,TRBV27,TRBJ2-5,TGTGCCAGCAGTTTCGGGACGGCAGGGACCCAGTACTTC,CASSFGTAGTQYF
13,-,once,TRBV13,TRBJ2-7,TGTGCCAGCAGCTTAAGCACAGGGTACGAGCAGTACTTC,CASSLSTGYEQYF
15,-,-,TRBV13,TRBJ1-1,TGTGCCAGCAGCTTAAAGGGATCGGGTAACACTGAAGCTTTCTTT,CASSLKGSGNTEAFF
12,-,-,TRBV5-4,TRBJ1-1,TGTGCCAGCAGCACAGAGAACACTGAAGCTTTCTTT,CASSTENTEAFF
17,-,-,TRBV7-2,TRBJ2-3,TGTGCCAGCAGCGTGGCGGGTCCGCGGGTTCAATCAGATACGCAGTATTTT,CASSVAGPRVQSDTQYF
16,-,once,TRBV6-5,TRBJ1-1,TGTGCCAGCAGTTCCCTTCAAGGGGCCAAGAGCGCTGAAGCTTTCTTT,CASSSLQGAKSAEAFF
13,-,-,TRBV4-2,TRBJ1-1,TGTGCCAGCAGCCAAGATGGTGACACTGAAGCTTTCTTT,CASSQDGDTEAFF
14,-,few,TRBV15,TRBJ2-4,TGTGCCACCAGCAGAGACCGCGGGTTTGACATTCAGTACTTC,CATSRDRGFDIQYF
12,-,-,TRBV18,TRBJ2-7,TGTGCCAGCTCACCAGGGAGCTACGAGCAGTACTTC,CASSPGSYEQYF
14,TRBD1,-,TRBV29-1,TRBJ2-7,TGCAGCGTTGACCCAGGGACAGGGAACTACGAGCAGTACTTC,CSVDPGTGNYEQYF
15,-,-,TRBV15,TRBJ2-3,TGTGCCACCAGCAGAGATGACGGGAGAATAGATACGCAGTATTTT,CATSRDDGRIDTQYF
15,-,-,TRBV30,TRBJ2-3,TGTGCCTGGAGTGTAAGCAGCCCTAGCACAGATACGCAGTATTTT,CAWSVSSPSTDTQYF
15,-,once,TRBV5-6,TRBJ1-5,TGTGCCAGCAGCTTGGGAGGGGCCAGCAATCAGCCCCAGCATTTT,CASSLGGASNQPQHF
15,TRBD1,-,TRBV13,TRBJ1-1,TGTGCCAGCAGCTCCACAGGGGGAATGAACACTGAAGCTTTCTTT,CASSSTGGMNTEAFF
10,-,few,TRBV19,TRBJ2-1,TGTGCCAGTGAAGGTAATGAGCAGTTCTTC,CASEGNEQFF
13,-,-,TRBV5-6,TRBJ1-2,TGTGCCAGTCATGGAGGACGGATTTATGGCTACACCTTC,CASHGGRIYGYTF
12,TRBD1,-,TRBV7-9,TRBJ2-7,TGTGCCAGCAGCTTGACAGGGTCCGAGCAGTACTTC,CASSLTGSEQYF
14,-,-,TRBV11-2,TRBJ2-1,TGTGCCAGCAGCTTAGGAGCGGGCGTCACGGAGCAGTTCTTC,CASSLGAGVTEQFF
14,-,few,TRBV11-2,TRBJ2-3,TGTGCCAGCAGCTGGAATCCGGGGGTAGATACGCAGTATTTT,CASSWNPGVDTQYF
17,TRBD1,many,TRBV7-3,TRBJ2-1,TGTGCCAGCAGCTCCGGGACAGGGATAGGCTCCTACAATGAGCAGTTCTTC,CASSSGTGIGSYNEQFF
15,-,-,TRBV7-9,TRBJ2-6,TGTGCCAGCAGCTTGGGAATCTCTGGGGCCAACGTCCTGACTTTC,CASSLGISGANVLTF
15,TRBD2,-,TRBV9,TRBJ2-3,TGTGCCAGCAGCGCTAGCGGGGGTTCGGCAGATACGCAGTATTTT,CASSASGGSADTQYF
16,TRBD2,-,TRBV10-3,TRBJ2-5,TGTGCCATCAGTTCCCTAGCGGAGACACAACAAGAGACCCAGTACTTC,CAISSLAETQQETQYF
13,-,-,TRBV30,TRBJ2-7,TGTGCCTGGTCGGCCGGGGGACCCTACGAGCAGTACTTC,CAWSAGGPYEQYF
17,-,-,TRBV7-6,TRBJ2-7,TGTGCCAGCAGCCCGCACCCGACAGTTAACAACTATTACGAGCAGTACTTC,CASSPHPTVNNYYEQYF
16,TRBD1,few,TRBV2,TRBJ1-1,TGTGCCAGCAGTGTTTCTCGGGACAGGGGGAGGACTGAAGCTTTCTTT,CASSVSRDRGRTEAFF
13,-,-,TRBV30,TRBJ2-7,TGTGCCTGGAGTGTTGGAGGGGGGGTCGAGCAGTACTTC,CAWSVGGGVEQYF
16,TRBD1,-,TRBV6-6,TRBJ2-7,TGTGCCAGCAGTACGCCGGGACAGGTACCTTCCTACGAGCAGTACTTC,CASSTPGQVPSYEQYF
15,-,-,TRBV5-5,TRBJ2-5,TGTGCCAGCAGCTTGGTAACAGATATCCTTGGGACCCAGTACTTC,CASSLVTDILGTQYF
12,-,few,TRBV2,TRBJ2-7,TGTGCCCTTGAGGGGGAGAGGAACGAGCAGTACTTC,CALEGERNEQYF
11,-,-,TRBV2,TRBJ2-2,TGTGCCAGCAGTGAACTCGGGGAGCTGTTTTTT,CASSELGELFF